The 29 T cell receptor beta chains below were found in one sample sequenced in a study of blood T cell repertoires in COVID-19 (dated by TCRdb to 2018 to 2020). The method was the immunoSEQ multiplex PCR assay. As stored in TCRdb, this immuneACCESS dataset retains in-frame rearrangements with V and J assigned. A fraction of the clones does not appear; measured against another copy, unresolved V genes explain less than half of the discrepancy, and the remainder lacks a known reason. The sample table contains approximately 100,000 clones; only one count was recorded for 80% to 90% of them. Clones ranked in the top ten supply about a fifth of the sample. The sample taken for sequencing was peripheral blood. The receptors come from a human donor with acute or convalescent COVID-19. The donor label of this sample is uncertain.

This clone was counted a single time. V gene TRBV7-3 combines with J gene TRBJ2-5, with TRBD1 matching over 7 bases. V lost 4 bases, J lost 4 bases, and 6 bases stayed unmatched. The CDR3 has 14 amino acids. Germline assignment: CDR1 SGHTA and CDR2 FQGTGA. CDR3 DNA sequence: TGTGCCAGCAGCTCTACAGGGGTGGGAGAGACCCAGTACTTC. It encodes CASSSTGVGETQYF.

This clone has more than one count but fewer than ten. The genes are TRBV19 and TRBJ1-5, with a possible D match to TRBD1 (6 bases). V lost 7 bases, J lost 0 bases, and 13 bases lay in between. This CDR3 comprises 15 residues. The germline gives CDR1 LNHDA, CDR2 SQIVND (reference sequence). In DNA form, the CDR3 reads TGTGCCAGTAACCCGGGACAAAATAGCAATCAGCCCCAGCATTTT. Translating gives CASNPGQNSNQPQHF.

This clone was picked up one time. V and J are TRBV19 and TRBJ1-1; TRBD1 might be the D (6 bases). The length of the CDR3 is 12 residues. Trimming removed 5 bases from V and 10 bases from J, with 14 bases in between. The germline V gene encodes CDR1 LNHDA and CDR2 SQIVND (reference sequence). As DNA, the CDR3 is TGTGCCAGTAGTGCCACAGGGTATCGAGCTTTCTTT. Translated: CASSATGYRAFF.

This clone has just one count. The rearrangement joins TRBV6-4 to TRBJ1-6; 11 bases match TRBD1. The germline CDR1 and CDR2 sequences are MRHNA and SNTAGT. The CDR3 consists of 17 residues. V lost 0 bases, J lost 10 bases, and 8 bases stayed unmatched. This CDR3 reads CASSDSAGTGGNSPLHF. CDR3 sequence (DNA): TGTGCCAGCAGTGACTCTGCCGGGACAGGGGGTAACTCACCCCTCCACTTT.

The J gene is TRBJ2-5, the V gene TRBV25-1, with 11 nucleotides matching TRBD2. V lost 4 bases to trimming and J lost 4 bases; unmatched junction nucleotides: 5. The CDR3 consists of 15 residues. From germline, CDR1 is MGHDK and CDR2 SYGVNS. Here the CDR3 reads CASSAGLAGGETQYF. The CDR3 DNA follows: TGTGCCAGCAGTGCTGGGCTAGCGGGAGGAGAGACCCAGTACTTC.

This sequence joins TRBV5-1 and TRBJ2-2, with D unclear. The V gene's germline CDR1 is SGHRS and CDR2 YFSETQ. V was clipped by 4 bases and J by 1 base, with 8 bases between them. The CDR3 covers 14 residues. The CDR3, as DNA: TGCGCCAGCAGCCCCTTACAGAACACCGGGGAGCTGTTTTTT. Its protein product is CASSPLQNTGELFF.

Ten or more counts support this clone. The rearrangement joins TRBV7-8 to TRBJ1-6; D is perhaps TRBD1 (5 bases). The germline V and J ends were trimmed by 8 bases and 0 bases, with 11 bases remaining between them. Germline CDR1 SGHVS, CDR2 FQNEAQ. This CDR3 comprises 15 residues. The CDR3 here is CASLEGSSYNSPLHF. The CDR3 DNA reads TGTGCCAGCCTGGAGGGGAGCTCCTATAATTCACCCCTCCACTTT.

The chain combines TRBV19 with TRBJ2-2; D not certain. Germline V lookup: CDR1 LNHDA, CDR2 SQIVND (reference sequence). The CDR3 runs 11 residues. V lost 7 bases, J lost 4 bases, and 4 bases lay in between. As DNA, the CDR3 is TGTGCCAGTACCCTCACCGGGGAGCTGTTTTTT. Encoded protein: CASTLTGELFF.

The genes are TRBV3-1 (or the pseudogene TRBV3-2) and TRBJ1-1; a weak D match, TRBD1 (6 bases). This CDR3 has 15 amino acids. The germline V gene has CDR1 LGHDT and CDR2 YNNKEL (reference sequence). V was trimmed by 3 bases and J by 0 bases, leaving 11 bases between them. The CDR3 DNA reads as TGTGCCAGCAGCCATCCGGACAGAATGAACACTGAAGCTTTCTTT. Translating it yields CASSHPDRMNTEAFF.

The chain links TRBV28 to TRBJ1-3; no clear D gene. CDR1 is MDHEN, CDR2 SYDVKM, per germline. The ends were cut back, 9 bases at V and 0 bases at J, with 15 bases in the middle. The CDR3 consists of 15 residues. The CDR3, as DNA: TGTGCCAGTAGAACTGCTACTTCCTCTGGAAACACCATATATTTT. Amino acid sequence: CASRTATSSGNTIYF. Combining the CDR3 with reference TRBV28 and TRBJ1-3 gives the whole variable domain DVKVTQSSRYLVKRTGEKVFLECVQDMDHENMFWYRQDPGLGLRLIYFSYDVKMKEKGDIPEGYSVSREKKERFSLILESASTNQTSMYLCASRTATSSGNTIYFGEGSWLTVV.

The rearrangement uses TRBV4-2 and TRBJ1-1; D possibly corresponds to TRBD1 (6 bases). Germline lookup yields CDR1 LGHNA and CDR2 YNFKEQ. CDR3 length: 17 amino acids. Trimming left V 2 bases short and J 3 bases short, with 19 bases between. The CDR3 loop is CASSQFAGNSGDTEAFF. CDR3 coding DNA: TGTGCCAGCAGCCAATTCGCCGGGAACTCAGGGGACACTGAAGCTTTCTTT.

CDR3 residues: CASSLSGLRLAKNIQYF. The CDR3 DNA sequence: TGTGCCAGCAGTTTATCCGGACTCCGCCTAGCCAAAAACATTCAGTACTTC. The rearrangement uses TRBV27 and TRBJ2-4, with a possible D match to TRBD2 (5 bases). V dropped 0 bases and J dropped 0 bases, with 12 bases sitting between them. CDR3 size: 17 residues. Per the germline V gene, CDR1 is MNHEY and CDR2 is SMNVEV (reference sequence).

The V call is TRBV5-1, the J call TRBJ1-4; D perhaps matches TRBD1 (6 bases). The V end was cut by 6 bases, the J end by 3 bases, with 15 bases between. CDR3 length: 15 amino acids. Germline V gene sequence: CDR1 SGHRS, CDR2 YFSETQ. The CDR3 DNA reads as TGCGCCAGCAAGTTCGAAGCAGGGGCTAATGAAAAACTGTTTTTT. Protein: CASKFEAGANEKLFF.

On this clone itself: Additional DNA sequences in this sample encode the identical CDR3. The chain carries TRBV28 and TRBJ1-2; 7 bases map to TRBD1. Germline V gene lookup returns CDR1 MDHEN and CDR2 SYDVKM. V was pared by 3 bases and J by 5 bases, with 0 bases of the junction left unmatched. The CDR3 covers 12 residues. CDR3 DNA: TGTGCCAGCAGTTTGACAGGGTATGGCTACACCTTC. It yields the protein CASSLTGYGYTF.

The DNA for the CDR3 is TGTGCCAGCAGTTTATCATCAGGGGAGGGAGAAAAACTGTTTTTT. Translation: CASSLSSGEGEKLFF. V usage is TRBV27 and J usage is TRBJ1-4; D is possibly TRBD1 (6 bases). The ends were cut back, 0 bases at V and 8 bases at J, with 13 bases in the middle. This CDR3 comprises 15 residues. Germline CDR1 MNHEY, CDR2 SMNVEV (reference sequence).

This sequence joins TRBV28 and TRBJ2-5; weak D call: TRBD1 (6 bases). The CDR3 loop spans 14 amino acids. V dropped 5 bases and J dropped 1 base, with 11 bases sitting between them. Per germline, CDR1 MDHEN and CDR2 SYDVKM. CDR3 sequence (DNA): TGTGCCAGCAGTACCAGGGGCGTCCAAGAGACCCAGTACTTC. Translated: CASSTRGVQETQYF.

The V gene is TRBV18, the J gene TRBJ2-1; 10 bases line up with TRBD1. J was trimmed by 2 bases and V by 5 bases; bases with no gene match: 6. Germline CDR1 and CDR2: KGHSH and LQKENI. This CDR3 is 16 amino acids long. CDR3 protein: CASSDPGTGAYNEQFF. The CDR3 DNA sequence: TGTGCCAGCTCAGATCCCGGGACAGGGGCCTACAATGAGCAGTTCTTC.

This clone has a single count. The DNA of the CDR3 is TGCGCCAGCAGGCCGGGATACTCTGGAAACACCATATATTTT. Amino acids: CASRPGYSGNTIYF. The chain joins TRBV5-1 to TRBJ1-3, with D uncertain. V was trimmed by 5 bases and J by 0 bases, leaving 9 bases between them. The germline gives CDR1 SGHRS, CDR2 YFSETQ. The CDR3 covers 14 residues.

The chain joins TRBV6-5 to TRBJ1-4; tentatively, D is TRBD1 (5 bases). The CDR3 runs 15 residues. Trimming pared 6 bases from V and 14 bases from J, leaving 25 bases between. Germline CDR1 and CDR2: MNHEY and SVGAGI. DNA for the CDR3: TGTGCCAGCAGGAGTGGTGGCAGACAGCCACGATTTCTGTTTTTT. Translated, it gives CASRSGGRQPRFLFF.

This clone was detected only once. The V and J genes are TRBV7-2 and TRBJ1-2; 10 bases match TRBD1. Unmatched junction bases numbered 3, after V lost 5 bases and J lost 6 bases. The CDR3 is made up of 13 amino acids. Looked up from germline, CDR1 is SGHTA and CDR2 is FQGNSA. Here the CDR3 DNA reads TGTGCCAGCAGCCGGACAGGGGGTGATGGCTACACCTTC. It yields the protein CASSRTGGDGYTF.

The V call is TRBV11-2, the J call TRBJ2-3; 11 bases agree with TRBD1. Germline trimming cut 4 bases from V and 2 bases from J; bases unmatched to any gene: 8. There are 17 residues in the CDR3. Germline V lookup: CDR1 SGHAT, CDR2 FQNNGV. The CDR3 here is CASSSTGTGGYTDTQYF. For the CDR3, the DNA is TGTGCCAGCAGCTCAACCGGGACAGGGGGTTACACAGATACGCAGTATTTT. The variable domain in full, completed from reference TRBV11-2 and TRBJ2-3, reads EAGVAQSPRYKIIEKRQSVAFWCNPISGHATLYWYQQILGQGPKLLIQFQNNGVVDDSQLPKDRFSAERLKGVDSTLKIQPAKLEDSAVYLCASSSTGTGGYTDTQYFGPGTRLTVL.

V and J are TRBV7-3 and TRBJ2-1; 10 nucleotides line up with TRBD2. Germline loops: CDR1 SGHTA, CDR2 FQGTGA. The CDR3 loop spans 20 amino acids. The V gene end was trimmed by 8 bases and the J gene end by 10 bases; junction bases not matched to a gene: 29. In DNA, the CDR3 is TGTGCCAGCCATTACAAATGGGTCGGTAGCGGGAGGCCCTACGTCTTGGAGCAGTTCTTC. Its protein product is CASHYKWVGSGRPYVLEQFF.

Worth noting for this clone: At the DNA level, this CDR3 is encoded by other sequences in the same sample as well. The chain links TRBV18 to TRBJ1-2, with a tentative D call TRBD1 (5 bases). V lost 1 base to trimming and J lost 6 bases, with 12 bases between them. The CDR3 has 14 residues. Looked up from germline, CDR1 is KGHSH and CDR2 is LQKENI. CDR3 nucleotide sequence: TGTGCCAGCTCACCACGGCGGGGGAGGGATGGCTACACCTTC. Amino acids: CASSPRRGRDGYTF.

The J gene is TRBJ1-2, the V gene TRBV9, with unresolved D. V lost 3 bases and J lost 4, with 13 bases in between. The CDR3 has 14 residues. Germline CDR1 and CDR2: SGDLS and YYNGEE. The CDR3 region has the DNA TGTGCCAGCAGCGGCCGGGGAAAGGGCTATGGCTACACCTTC. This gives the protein CASSGRGKGYGYTF.

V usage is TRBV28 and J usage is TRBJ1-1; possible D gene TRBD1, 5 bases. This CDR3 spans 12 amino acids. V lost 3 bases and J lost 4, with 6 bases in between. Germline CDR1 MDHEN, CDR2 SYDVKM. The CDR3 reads CASSFGGTEAFF. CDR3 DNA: TGTGCCAGCAGTTTCGGGGGCACTGAAGCTTTCTTT.

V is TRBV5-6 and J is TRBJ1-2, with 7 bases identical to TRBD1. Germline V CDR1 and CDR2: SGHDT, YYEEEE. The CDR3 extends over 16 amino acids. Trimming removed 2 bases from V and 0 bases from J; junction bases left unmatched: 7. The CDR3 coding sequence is TGTGCCAGCAGCTTTTACGGAGGACAGGCTAACTATGGCTACACCTTC. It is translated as CASSFYGGQANYGYTF.

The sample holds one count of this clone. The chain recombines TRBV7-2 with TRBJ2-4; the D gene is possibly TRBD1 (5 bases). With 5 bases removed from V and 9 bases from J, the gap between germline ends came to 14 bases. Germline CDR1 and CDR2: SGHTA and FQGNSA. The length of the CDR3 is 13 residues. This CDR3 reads CASSPQGIGIQYF. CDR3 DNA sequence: TGTGCCAGCAGCCCCCAGGGCATCGGCATTCAGTACTTC.

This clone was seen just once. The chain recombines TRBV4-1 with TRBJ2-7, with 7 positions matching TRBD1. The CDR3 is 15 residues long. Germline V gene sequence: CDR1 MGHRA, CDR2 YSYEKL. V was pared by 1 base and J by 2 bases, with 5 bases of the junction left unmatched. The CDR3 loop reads CASSQAGGTPYEQYF. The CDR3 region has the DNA TGCGCCAGCAGCCAAGCAGGGGGTACACCCTACGAGCAGTACTTC.

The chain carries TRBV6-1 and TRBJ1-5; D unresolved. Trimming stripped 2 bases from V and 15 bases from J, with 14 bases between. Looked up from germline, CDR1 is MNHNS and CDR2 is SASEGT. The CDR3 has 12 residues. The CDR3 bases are TGTGCCAGCAGTGAACCGGCCCGACGGGGGCATTTT. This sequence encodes CASSEPARRGHF.